The entry below gives a single TCR beta chain sequence along with its context. Blood sampling was done at baseline, cycle 4 day 1, and cycle 7 day 1. The entry originates in a study of OX40 agonist ivuxolimab in advanced cancers. About the study: An anti-OX40 (CD134) antibody with agonistic activity, ivuxolimab, was administered to patients.

Assay: immunoSEQ multiplex PCR; the TCRdb copy retains only in-frame clones and omits some. This sample has tens of thousands of clones, with roughly four fifths found just once. V was shortened by 5 bases and J by 0 bases, with 8 bases between the two germline ends. The CDR3 is made up of 15 amino acids. Germline V gives CDR1 PRHDT, CDR2 FYEKMQ (reference sequence). This receptor was identified in an adult with an advanced solid tumor such as melanoma, head and neck, liver or kidney cancer. This sample comprised CD4+ or CD8+ T cells sorted from blood, obtained in a trial of the OX40 agonist ivuxolimab. The V and J genes are TRBV13 and TRBJ1-6; D unresolved. The CDR3 nucleotides read TGTGCCAGCAGCGACAAGAGCTCCTATAATTCACCCCTCCACTTT. Residues: CASSDKSSYNSPLHF.